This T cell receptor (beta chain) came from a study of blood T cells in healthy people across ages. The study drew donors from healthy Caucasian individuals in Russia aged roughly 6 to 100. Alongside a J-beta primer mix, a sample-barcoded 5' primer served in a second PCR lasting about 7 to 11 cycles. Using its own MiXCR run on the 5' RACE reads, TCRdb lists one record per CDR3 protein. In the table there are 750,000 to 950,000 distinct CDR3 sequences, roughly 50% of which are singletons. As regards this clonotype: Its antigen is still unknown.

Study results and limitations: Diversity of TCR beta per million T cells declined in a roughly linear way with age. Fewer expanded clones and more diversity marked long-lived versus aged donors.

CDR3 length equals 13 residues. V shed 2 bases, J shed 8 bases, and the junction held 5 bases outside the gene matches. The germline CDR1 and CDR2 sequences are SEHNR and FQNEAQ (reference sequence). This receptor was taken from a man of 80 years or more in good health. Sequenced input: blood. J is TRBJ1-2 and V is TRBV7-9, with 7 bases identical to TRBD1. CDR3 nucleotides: TGTGCCAGCAGCTTACAGGGGGTCGGGGGCTACACCTTC. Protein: CASSLQGVGGYTF.